The entry that follows covers one T cell receptor beta chain sequence. Its antigen is not known. This record comes from a study of beta chain features in type 1 diabetes. Study-level information: All samples yielded some 110 million examined sorted cells. The study's findings and limits: Resolution of whether HLA type affects TCRB rearrangement was not achieved here. Type 1 diabetes patients had fewer VDJ junction insertions and more deletions.

Isolated RNA was reverse transcribed in full, so expressed TCRB transcripts were sequenced. Repertoires were generated with immunoSEQ multiplex PCR, while TCRdb's copy carries only in-frame clones and drops some. The sample includes under 450,000 clones, over 13% seen only once; the top ten take about 0.018%. The sequenced material came from naive CD4+ T cells from blood. The receptor comes from a woman younger than 30 in good health.

CDR3 sequence reads: CASLLGGRHGYTF. The CDR3 DNA is TGTGCCAGCCTACTAGGGGGCCGGCATGGCTACACCTTC. This chain links TRBV2 with TRBJ1-2, with 7 bases lining up with TRBD1. Germline CDR1 is SNHLY and CDR2 is FYNNEI. The CDR3 contains 13 residues. V lost 8 bases and J lost 6; bases outside the gene matches: 9. Variable domain in full (rest from reference TRBV2 and TRBJ1-2): EPEVTQTPSHQVTQMGQEVILRCVPISNHLYFYWYRQILGQKVEFLVSFYNNEISEKSEIFDDQFSVERPDGSNFTLKIRSTKLEDSAMYFCASLLGGRHGYTFGSGTRLTVV.